The 18 T cell receptor beta chains reported below all come from one sample, sequenced in a study of cytomegalovirus exposure and HLA in healthy donors. The PCR made use of 60 Vbeta and 13 Jbeta primers. The assay was immunoSEQ multiplex PCR, and TCRdb's table has in-frame clones only and misses some. The table lists around 190,000 clones, around 87% of them singletons. The sample consisted of PBMCs. Source of these receptors: a woman aged 18-35 years in good health and CMV-seronegative.

This chain uses TRBV28 with TRBJ2-7; TRBD1 aligns across 10 bases. V shed 6 bases and J 4 bases; nucleotides not matched to a gene: 9. The germline CDR1 and CDR2 sequences are MDHEN and SYDVKM. The CDR3 is 15 amino acids. CDR3 protein: CASSMGTGVVYEQYF. CDR3 DNA sequence: TGTGCCAGCAGCATGGGGACAGGGGTTGTTTACGAGCAGTACTTC.

The chain joins TRBV7-9 to TRBJ2-1, with 12 positions matching TRBD2. This CDR3 has 15 residues. Germline assignment: CDR1 SEHNR and CDR2 FQNEAQ (reference sequence). J gave up 4 bases and V 5 bases, and 3 bases lay outside the gene matches. The CDR3 spells CASSMTSGSYNEQFF. CDR3 in DNA: TGTGCCAGCAGCATGACTAGCGGGAGTTACAATGAGCAGTTCTTC.

The chain uses TRBV30 and TRBJ1-4; maybe TRBD1 (6 bases). The germline V gene encodes CDR1 GTSNPN and CDR2 SVGIG (reference sequence). The CDR3 runs to 15 residues. Trimming took off 4 bases at V and 8 bases at J, with 20 bases between the two ends. CDR3: CAWIRRGGYGEKLFF. The CDR3 DNA reads TGTGCCTGGATTCGTAGGGGGGGCTACGGAGAAAAACTGTTTTTT.

CDR3 residues: CASSPDRGLNTEAFF. Written as DNA, the CDR3 is TGTGCCAGCTCACCGGACAGGGGACTGAACACTGAAGCTTTCTTT. The chain couples TRBV18 to TRBJ1-1; the match to TRBD1 covers 9 bases. Germline loops: CDR1 KGHSH, CDR2 LQKENI. The CDR3 consists of 15 residues. The V gene end was trimmed by 3 bases and the J gene end by 0 bases; junction bases not matched to a gene: 2.

The V and J genes are TRBV9 and TRBJ1-3, with 7 bases matching TRBD1. V was pared by 4 bases and J by 8 bases, with 9 bases of the junction left unmatched. Germline V lookup: CDR1 SGDLS, CDR2 YYNGEE. This CDR3 is built from 14 residues. CDR3: CASSTRQGTDTIYF. CDR3 bases: TGTGCCAGCAGCACCCGACAGGGAACGGACACCATATATTTT.

V usage is TRBV29-1 and J usage is TRBJ1-2; 8 bases are shared with TRBD1. Germline CDR1 is SQVTM and CDR2 is ANQGSEA. The CDR3 consists of 11 residues. V was clipped by 4 bases and J by 6 bases; unmatched bases: 1. The CDR3 reads CSVVDRDGYTF. CDR3 DNA sequence: TGCAGCGTTGTGGACAGGGATGGCTACACCTTC.

The V gene is TRBV5-6, the J gene TRBJ2-5, with D maybe TRBD2 (6 bases). Germline V lookup: CDR1 SGHDT, CDR2 YYEEEE. The length of the CDR3 is 19 residues. Trimming removed 2 bases at V and 4 bases at J, with 27 bases between. CDR3 residues: CASSFVYTLGGSRRETQYF. Written as DNA, the CDR3 is TGTGCCAGCAGCTTTGTATATACTTTGGGGGGATCCCGGAGAGAGACCCAGTACTTC.

This clone was counted a single time. The chain employs TRBV6-6 and TRBJ1-4; D is possibly TRBD1 (5 bases). Germline assignment: CDR1 MNHNY and CDR2 SVGAGI (reference sequence). Trimming pared 3 bases from V and 5 bases from J, leaving 10 bases between. The CDR3 consists of 14 residues. CDR3 in amino acids: CASSYLRGNEKLFF. The CDR3 DNA follows: TGTGCCAGCAGTTATTTGCGGGGGAATGAAAAACTGTTTTTT.

The chain joins TRBV7-3 to TRBJ1-1, with D perhaps matching TRBD1 (5 bases). This CDR3 has 14 amino acids. With 5 bases removed from V and 4 bases from J, the gap between germline ends came to 14 bases. Germline V gene data show CDR1 as SGHTA and CDR2 as FQGTGA. CDR3 in amino acids: CASSLGGVGTEAFF. For the CDR3, the DNA is TGTGCCAGCAGCCTCGGGGGGGTAGGCACTGAAGCTTTCTTT.

The chain links TRBV29-1 to TRBJ1-3; D unresolved. V lost 2 bases to trimming and J lost 0 bases, with 11 bases between them. CDR3 length: 15 residues. Germline assignment: CDR1 SQVTM and CDR2 ANQGSEA. CDR3 coding DNA: TGCAGCGTTGAAAATCCGGGTTACTCTGGAAACACCATATATTTT. Translation gives CSVENPGYSGNTIYF.

V is TRBV5-1 and J is TRBJ2-1; 11 nucleotides line up with TRBD2. In germline, CDR1 is SGHRS, CDR2 YFSETQ. The CDR3 is 15 residues long. V dropped 5 bases and J dropped 4; count of bases not matched to a gene: 5. CDR3 region: CASRKTSGTYNEQFF. The CDR3 DNA reads as TGCGCCAGCAGGAAGACTAGCGGGACGTACAATGAGCAGTTCTTC.

The chain is built from TRBV30 and TRBJ2-1; TRBD2 matches at 15 bases. V lost 2 bases and J lost 8; bases outside the gene matches: 7. Germline V lookup: CDR1 GTSNPN, CDR2 SVGIG (reference sequence). The CDR3 consists of 16 residues. CDR3 DNA sequence: TGTGCCTGGAGTACCGGGACTAGCGGGGGGTTCGATGAGCAGTTCTTC. It specifies CAWSTGTSGGFDEQFF. Full variable domain (outside the CDR3, taken from reference TRBV30 and TRBJ2-1): SQTIHQWPATLVQPVGSPLSLECTVEGTSNPNLYWYRQAAGRGLQLLFYSVGIGQISSEVPQNLSASRPQDRQFILSSKKLLLSDSGFYLCAWSTGTSGGFDEQFFGPGTRLTVL.

The chain has TRBV19 and TRBJ1-2; D uncertain. CDR3 length: 14 residues. CDR1 is LNHDA and CDR2 is SQIVND in the germline V gene (reference sequence). Trimming stripped 2 bases from V and 8 bases from J, with 15 bases between. The CDR3 DNA is TGTGCCAGTAGTATACCCCCCGCGACTCTCGGCTACACCTTC. It is translated as CASSIPPATLGYTF. Full variable domain (remainder filled in from reference TRBV19 and TRBJ1-2): DGGITQSPKYLFRKEGQNVTLSCEQNLNHDAMYWYRQDPGQGLRLIYYSQIVNDFQKGDIAEGYSVSREKKESFPLTVTSAQKNPTAFYLCASSIPPATLGYTFGSGTRLTVV.

The chain combines TRBV9 with TRBJ2-5, with D possibly being TRBD2 (5 bases). Per the germline V gene, CDR1 is SGDLS and CDR2 is YYNGEE. The CDR3 spans 14 residues. Trimming removed 0 bases from V and 5 bases from J, with 11 bases in between. In DNA form, the CDR3 reads TGTGCCAGCAGCGTAGAGAATTCGGGGGAGACCCAGTACTTC. This translates into CASSVENSGETQYF.

This chain links TRBV19 with TRBJ2-7; possible D gene TRBD1, 6 bases. This CDR3 has 15 amino acids. CDR1 and CDR2 from the germline V gene are LNHDA and SQIVND (reference sequence). Between the trimmed V and J ends, which lost 3 bases and 3 bases, there was a span of 15 bases. In DNA, the CDR3 is TGTGCCAGTAGTATCACCTGGGGGCTTAACTACGAGCAGTACTTC. Protein product: CASSITWGLNYEQYF.

This clone was observed a single time. The rearrangement joins TRBV29-1 to TRBJ2-1, with 9 bases matching TRBD2. Germline values: CDR1 SQVTM, CDR2 ANQGSEA. The ends lost 6 bases at V and 5 bases at J; junction bases unmatched: 2. The CDR3 is made up of 12 amino acids. CDR3 in DNA: TGCAGCGTGGGCGGGAGGGACAATGAGCAGTTCTTC. Encoded protein: CSVGGRDNEQFF.

The rearrangement joins TRBV27 to TRBJ1-2; D possibly corresponds to TRBD1 (6 bases). Germline V lookup: CDR1 MNHEY, CDR2 SMNVEV (reference sequence). The CDR3 length is 14 residues. Trimming removed 5 bases from V and 0 bases from J, with 10 bases in between. The CDR3 DNA reads TGTGCCAGCAGTCTCAGGGGAGCTAACTATGGCTACACCTTC. It codes for CASSLRGANYGYTF.

The V call is TRBV9, the J call TRBJ2-5; D is possibly TRBD1 (5 bases). The V end was cut by 0 bases, the J end by 5 bases, with 11 bases between. Germline V gene sequence: CDR1 SGDLS, CDR2 YYNGEE. The CDR3 loop spans 14 amino acids. The CDR3, as DNA: TGTGCCAGCAGCGTAGACCCAGGGAAGGAGACCCAGTACTTC. It translates to CASSVDPGKETQYF. Based on the CDR3 plus reference TRBV9 and TRBJ2-5, the full variable domain is DSGVTQTPKHLITATGQRVTLRCSPRSGDLSVYWYQQSLDQGLQFLIQYYNGEERAKGNILERFSAQQFPDLHSELNLSSLELGDSALYFCASSVDPGKETQYFGPGTRLLVL.